This T cell receptor beta chain was documented in a study of cytomegalovirus exposure and HLA in healthy donors. CDR3 length: 15 residues. Germline CDR1 reads MDHEN; CDR2 reads SYDVKM. Trimming at V came to 5 bases and at J to 3 bases, leaving 3 bases not matched to a gene. The repertoire was sequenced with immunoSEQ multiplex PCR; TCRdb's copy has only in-frame clones and lacks some. This sample has 110,000 to 150,000 clones, with 94% found just once. General study points: Altogether, 164 TCR beta chains were recorded as cytomegalovirus-associated. That first-cohort TCR clusters tended to co-occur in the roughly 130 validation repertoires was found in a later analysis.

With respect to this clone: Its antigen is not known.

What was sequenced was PBMCs. The chain employs TRBV28 and TRBJ2-2; 10 bases map to TRBD1. This sequence originates from a man aged 18-30 years in good health and CMV-seropositive. CDR3 in amino acids: CASSPGTGDTGELFF. The DNA of the CDR3 is TGTGCCAGCAGTCCCGGGACAGGGGACACCGGGGAGCTGTTTTTT.